The clone carrying this T cell receptor (beta chain) appeared many times. The sample belongs to a study of T-cell reconstitution after alpha-beta-depleted transplantation in children. V dropped 3 bases and J dropped 4; count of bases not matched to a gene: 2. The CDR3 sequence is 13 residues long. CDR1 is SEHNR, CDR2 FQNEAQ, per germline (reference sequence). TCRbeta library preparation incorporated unique molecular identifiers. TCRdb re-called the PCR reads with MiXCR, one entry per CDR3 protein. The sample holds a few thousand distinct CDR3 sequences; 28% are singletons and the top ten take around 67%.

This TCR came from a male patient aged 2 to 10 who had a stem cell transplant for acute myeloid leukemia, so the T cells may come from the graft donor. The gene calls are TRBV7-9 and TRBJ2-7; 8 bases align to TRBD2. This specimen was PBMCs, mostly from graft donor cells, taken 60 days after TCRalphabeta/CD19-depleted stem cell transplant. In DNA, the CDR3 is TGTGCCAGCAGCTTCAGCGGGAGTTACGAGCAGTACTTC. Translating gives CASSFSGSYEQYF. The full variable domain, in which reference TRBV7-9 and TRBJ2-7 provide the parts outside the CDR3, is DTGVSQNPRHKITKRGQNVTFRCDPISEHNRLYWYRQTLGQGPEFLTYFQNEAQLEKSRLLSDRFSAERPKGSFSTLEIQRTEQGDSAMYLCASSFSGSYEQYFGPGTRLTVT.